These 21 T cell receptor beta chains originate from one sample sequenced in a study of blood T cell repertoires in COVID-19. This table comes from immunoSEQ multiplex PCR, and its TCRdb copy is limited to in-frame clones, with some not included. The sample shows about 160,000 clones, under 80% of them seen only once. Sample: peripheral blood. All receptors come from a man aged 65 to 85 with acute or convalescent COVID-19.

CDR3 loop: CASSQGMTENQPQHF. Written as DNA, the CDR3 is TGTGCCAGCAGCCAGGGGATGACAGAGAATCAGCCCCAGCATTTT. The V gene is TRBV7-6, the J gene TRBJ1-5; possible D gene TRBD1, 6 bases. Germline-derived CDR1 and CDR2 are SGHVS and FNYEAQ. The CDR3 has 15 residues. V was clipped by 5 bases and J by 4 bases, with 15 bases between them.

The CDR3 region has the DNA TGTGCCAGCAGTATAGGACAGGGGGTAGGGTACGAGCAGTACTTC. This encodes CASSIGQGVGYEQYF. The gene calls are TRBV27 and TRBJ2-7; 10 bases match TRBD1. Germline loops: CDR1 MNHEY, CDR2 SMNVEV (reference sequence). The junction had 8 bases not matched to a gene; V was cut back by 5 bases and J by 4 bases. There are 15 residues in the CDR3.

This clone was observed a handful of times. V and J are TRBV6-1 and TRBJ2-7, with 8 bases aligning to TRBD2. CDR1 is MNHNS and CDR2 is SASEGT in the germline V gene. The CDR3 is made up of 16 amino acids. The junction had 10 bases not matched to a gene; V was cut back by 4 bases and J by 2 bases. CDR3 protein: CASSVDLGGAPYEQYF. The CDR3 DNA is TGTGCCAGCAGTGTCGACCTCGGGGGGGCACCCTACGAGCAGTACTTC.

This clone was seen a handful of times. V is TRBV18 and J is TRBJ2-7; D is unresolved. CDR1 is KGHSH, CDR2 LQKENI, per germline. The CDR3 runs 13 residues. Trimming took 3 bases from V and 5 from J, leaving 11 bases between them. The CDR3 protein is CASSPNSSDEQYF. The CDR3 DNA reads TGTGCCAGCTCACCCAATTCTTCGGACGAGCAGTACTTC. Full variable domain (outside the CDR3, taken from reference TRBV18 and TRBJ2-7): NAGVMQNPRHLVRRRGQEARLRCSPMKGHSHVYWYRQLPEEGLKFMVYLQKENIIDESGMPKERFSAEFPKEGPSILRIQQVVRGDSAAYFCASSPNSSDEQYFGPGTRLTVT.

This chain uses TRBV30 with TRBJ2-7; 9 nucleotides match TRBD1. The CDR3 extends over 11 amino acids. The junction had 9 bases not matched to a gene; V was cut back by 8 bases and J by 10 bases. CDR1 is GTSNPN and CDR2 is SVGIG in the germline V gene (reference sequence). The DNA for the CDR3 is TGTGCCGGCTCAACAGGGGGCGAACAGTACTTC. This translates into CAGSTGGEQYF. The full variable domain, with the rest looked up from reference TRBV30 and TRBJ2-7, is SQTIHQWPATLVQPVGSPLSLECTVEGTSNPNLYWYRQAAGRGLQLLFYSVGIGQISSEVPQNLSASRPQDRQFILSSKKLLLSDSGFYLCAGSTGGEQYFGPGTRLTVT.

The chain uses TRBV18 and TRBJ1-2; maybe TRBD1 (5 bases). Germline loops: CDR1 KGHSH, CDR2 LQKENI. Trimming shortened V by 3 bases and J by 5 bases, and 7 bases separated the two germline ends. This CDR3 comprises 12 residues. The CDR3 nucleotides are TGTGCCAGCTCACCCGACAGATATGGCTACACCTTC. Translating gives CASSPDRYGYTF.

The rearrangement uses TRBV24-1 and TRBJ2-1, with 11 bases aligning to TRBD2. V was clipped by 2 bases and J by 6 bases; unmatched bases: 8. The CDR3 is 17 amino acids. From germline, CDR1 is KGHDR and CDR2 SFDVKD. CDR3 sequence (DNA): TGTGCCACCAGTGATTATGCCGGACTAGCGGGCGGCAATGAGCAGTTCTTC. Its translation is CATSDYAGLAGGNEQFF.

The chain links TRBV3-1 (or the pseudogene TRBV3-2) to TRBJ2-7; the match to TRBD2 covers 7 bases. Germline loops: CDR1 LGHDT, CDR2 YNNKEL (reference sequence). With V trimmed by 0 bases and J by 7 bases, 9 bases remained unmatched. This CDR3 spans 15 amino acids. The CDR3 DNA sequence: TGTGCCAGCAGCCAAGATCTTGGGAGGGCGGGAGAGCAGTACTTC. It encodes CASSQDLGRAGEQYF.

The V gene is TRBV28, the J gene TRBJ2-3; D is perhaps TRBD1 (6 bases). V lost 2 bases and J 0 bases, leaving 9 bases between the germline ends. CDR1 MDHEN and CDR2 SYDVKM come from the germline V gene. This CDR3 has 15 amino acids. DNA of the CDR3: TGTGCCAGCAGTTTAGCAGGGGCTAGCACAGATACGCAGTATTTT. Its protein product is CASSLAGASTDTQYF.

This clone was seen a few times. The chain employs TRBV29-1 and TRBJ1-3; tentatively, D is TRBD1 (5 bases). Germline assignment: CDR1 SQVTM and CDR2 ANQGSEA. The V and J ends lost 5 bases and 1 base respectively, with 12 bases between them. The CDR3 runs to 14 residues. The CDR3 protein is CSVRTTDSGNTIYF. The CDR3 nucleotides read TGCAGCGTTAGGACGACAGATTCTGGAAACACCATATATTTT.

The chain is built from TRBV5-8 and TRBJ1-4, with 7 nucleotides matching TRBD1. Germline-derived CDR1 and CDR2 are SGHTS and YDEGEE. The V and J ends lost 4 bases and 0 bases, in that order; junction bases with no gene match: 6. The CDR3 length is 16 residues. The CDR3 DNA follows: TGTGCCAGCAGCACAGGGACAGACCCAACTAATGAAAAACTGTTTTTT. This codes for CASSTGTDPTNEKLFF.

This clone appeared once. The CDR3 nucleotides are TGTGCCAGCAGCAAGGACAGGAGGAACACTGAAGCTTTCTTT. As protein: CASSKDRRNTEAFF. This sequence joins TRBV6-5 and TRBJ1-1, with 7 bases fitting TRBD1. Losses at the gene ends were 6 bases for V and 1 base for J; bases not matched to a gene: 5. In germline, CDR1 is MNHEY, CDR2 SVGAGI. The CDR3 is 14 residues long.

The chain recombines TRBV7-3 with TRBJ1-1, with 8 bases that match TRBD1. Germline V gene lookup returns CDR1 SGHTA and CDR2 FQGTGA. This CDR3 contains 14 residues. Trimming removed 3 bases from V and 11 bases from J; junction bases left unmatched: 11. CDR3: CASSFGTGPVEAFF. The CDR3 bases are TGTGCCAGCAGCTTCGGGACAGGACCCGTCGAGGCTTTCTTT.

This clone was seen a few times. This chain joins TRBV15 and TRBJ2-7, with TRBD2 as a possible D gene (6 bases). The CDR3 extends over 14 amino acids. Trimming left V 9 bases short and J 0 bases short, with 15 bases between. Germline V CDR1 and CDR2: LNHNV, YYDKDF (reference sequence). CDR3 nucleotide sequence: TGTGCCACAGCAAGTAGCGGACGCTCCTACGAGCAGTACTTC. Protein: CATASSGRSYEQYF.

The J gene is TRBJ1-3, the V gene TRBV12-3 or TRBV12-4, with D hard to call. Trimming left V 2 bases short and J 3 bases short, with 2 bases between. The CDR3 has 12 residues. The CDR3, as DNA: TGTGCCAGCAGTTTACTTGGAAACACCATATATTTT. This encodes CASSLLGNTIYF.

This rearrangement joins TRBV2 to TRBJ1-1; D is unclear. V dropped 7 bases and J dropped 0 bases, with 9 bases sitting between them. CDR1 SNHLY and CDR2 FYNNEI come from the germline V gene. The CDR3 has 13 residues. In DNA, the CDR3 is TGTGCCAGCACTGGAGAGATGAACACTGAAGCTTTCTTT. This gives the protein CASTGEMNTEAFF.

This clone came up a few times. The CDR3: CATSDPGQTSTDTQYF. The CDR3 coding sequence is TGTGCCACCAGTGACCCCGGACAGACGAGCACAGATACGCAGTATTTT. The chain is built from TRBV24-1 and TRBJ2-3; TRBD1 might be the D (6 bases). The CDR3 contains 16 residues. V lost 4 bases to trimming and J lost 0 bases, with 13 bases between them. Germline V gives CDR1 KGHDR, CDR2 SFDVKD.

This chain joins TRBV7-8 and TRBJ1-1, with D possibly TRBD1 on 5 matching bases. The V gene's germline CDR1 is SGHVS and CDR2 FQNEAQ. The CDR3 sequence is 15 residues long. Trimming shortened V by 5 bases and J by 1 base, and 14 bases separated the two germline ends. CDR3 sequence: CASSPGGIRNTEAFF. The CDR3 DNA follows: TGTGCCAGCAGCCCCGGGGGGATACGGAACACTGAAGCTTTCTTT.

This clone was recorded once. The genes are TRBV19 and TRBJ2-2; no clear D gene. The CDR3 consists of 14 residues. Per the germline V gene, CDR1 is LNHDA and CDR2 is SQIVND (reference sequence). The germline V and J ends were trimmed by 1 base and 4 bases, with 7 bases remaining between them. DNA of the CDR3: TGTGCCAGTAGTATAGCAGGTGTCACCGGGGAGCTGTTTTTT. This codes for CASSIAGVTGELFF. The variable domain in full, with the rest retrieved from reference TRBV19 and TRBJ2-2, is DGGITQSPKYLFRKEGQNVTLSCEQNLNHDAMYWYRQDPGQGLRLIYYSQIVNDFQKGDIAEGYSVSREKKESFPLTVTSAQKNPTAFYLCASSIAGVTGELFFGEGSRLTVL.

This clone has more than one count but fewer than ten. The chain combines TRBV7-8 with TRBJ2-1, with 8 positions matching TRBD2. CDR3 length: 15 amino acids. Losses at the gene ends were 5 bases for V and 4 bases for J; bases not matched to a gene: 7. Germline CDR1 and CDR2: SGHVS and FQNEAQ. The CDR3 sequence is CASSEKRERYNEQFF. The CDR3 DNA is TGTGCCAGCAGCGAAAAGCGGGAGCGGTACAATGAGCAGTTCTTC.

V gene TRBV27 combines with J gene TRBJ1-5; D call uncertain. V was pared by 2 bases and J by 0 bases, with 11 bases between. CDR3 length: 16 residues. Per the germline V gene, CDR1 is MNHEY and CDR2 is SMNVEV (reference sequence). The CDR3 loop is CASSLLARSSNQPQHF. CDR3 DNA: TGTGCCAGCAGTTTACTAGCCAGGAGTAGCAATCAGCCCCAGCATTTT.